The present entry profiles one TCR beta chain with its context. Its matching antigen is unknown. Donors in the study were healthy people who gave bone marrow. This sample is drawn from a study of cytomegalovirus exposure and HLA in healthy donors. Across the whole study: HLA-typed donors were the source of tens of millions of unique TCRs, which an early data release held.

Study-wide points: An Asian-associated ancestry cluster reportedly showed fewer N-insertions than the approximately 660-donor mean in a later analysis. Evidence from a later analysis indicated that most CMV-associated TCR beta chains looked HLA-restricted.

This CDR3 region has 13 residues. Germline CDR1 reads SGHTA; CDR2 reads FQGNSA. V lost 6 bases, J lost 2 bases, and 8 bases lay in between. PCR primers comprised 60 Vbeta and 13 Jbeta primers. Measured with immunoSEQ multiplex PCR; TCRdb has only the in-frame clones, and not every one. Its clone listing holds 100,000 to 150,000 clones. Sequenced material: PBMCs. This sequence originates from a woman in her forties in good health and CMV-seropositive. This sequence joins TRBV7-2 and TRBJ2-1; D might be TRBD2 (5 bases). CDR3 amino acids: CASRTGTYNEQFF. The CDR3 DNA follows: TGTGCCAGCAGGACCGGGACCTACAATGAGCAGTTCTTC.